The 26 T cell receptor beta chains given below trace back to one sample, sequenced in a study of shared clonotypes between healthy human individuals (dated by TCRdb to the early 2020s). The library was made by the immunoSEQ multiplex PCR assay. TCRdb stores this immuneACCESS table with in-frame sequences only. Part of the clones is absent; in the studies checked, under half of the shortfall reflects unresolved V genes, and no reason is known for the rest. Across this sample there are about 2.4 million clones, with roughly nine tenths seen only once. The top ten constitute roughly 0.15% of the sample. Sequenced: naive CD4+ T cells sorted from blood. The sample's cell subset or site label is to be understood as: CD45RA+ positively selected. The source of these receptors is a man younger than 35 in good health.

V usage is TRBV5-1 and J usage is TRBJ2-3; either TRBD1 or TRBD2 may supply D (6 bases each). The germline V gene encodes CDR1 SGHRS and CDR2 YFSETQ. CDR3 length: 15 residues. V lost 4 bases to trimming and J lost 1 base, with 13 bases between them. As DNA, the CDR3 is TGCGCCAGCAGCGAGGGGGGTAGCGGCACAGATACGCAGTATTTT. As protein: CASSEGGSGTDTQYF.

This clone was detected a few times. This chain uses TRBV5-8 with TRBJ1-5; D not resolved. Trimming cost V 4 bases and J 0 bases, with 8 bases left between them. Germline-derived CDR1 and CDR2 are SGHTS and YDEGEE. This CDR3 comprises 14 residues. The CDR3 protein is CASSETYSNQPQHF. The CDR3, as DNA: TGTGCCAGCAGCGAGACGTATAGCAATCAGCCCCAGCATTTT.

V gene TRBV6-1 combines with J gene TRBJ1-5, with D tentatively TRBD1 (5 bases). The CDR3 consists of 14 residues. Germline lookup yields CDR1 MNHNS and CDR2 SASEGT. Trimming left V 7 bases short and J 0 bases short, with 10 bases between. Here the CDR3 reads CASMGQNSNQPQHF. The CDR3 bases are TGTGCCAGCATGGGGCAAAATAGCAATCAGCCCCAGCATTTT.

This clone has a single count. The chain recombines TRBV19 with TRBJ2-5, with D perhaps matching TRBD1 (6 bases). The CDR3 sequence is 13 residues long. V lost 3 bases and J 5 bases, leaving 10 bases between the germline ends. CDR1 and CDR2 from the germline V gene are LNHDA and SQIVND (reference sequence). This CDR3 is CASSIGQLETQYF. CDR3 coding DNA: TGTGCCAGTAGTATCGGACAGTTGGAGACCCAGTACTTC.

This clone came up once. The genes are TRBV2 and TRBJ2-5; D is perhaps TRBD1 or TRBD2 (6 bases each). Germline loops: CDR1 SNHLY, CDR2 FYNNEI. CDR3 size: 16 residues. Trimming pared 5 bases from V and 4 bases from J, leaving 20 bases between. DNA of the CDR3: TGTGCCAGCAGTACCCAAAACTGGGGGGCGGGAGAGACCCAGTACTTC. Protein: CASSTQNWGAGETQYF.

The V gene is TRBV7-2, the J gene TRBJ2-3, with D maybe TRBD2 (7 bases). The CDR3 covers 18 residues. Trimming cost V 2 bases and J 1 base, with 19 bases left between them. Germline V gives CDR1 SGHTA, CDR2 FQGNSA. CDR3: CASSLRVGGRSGTDTQYF. The CDR3 DNA reads as TGTGCCAGCAGCTTAAGAGTGGGGGGGCGGAGCGGCACAGATACGCAGTATTTT.

The chain recombines TRBV5-6 with TRBJ2-1; D remains unclear. Trimming left V 7 bases short and J 6 bases short, with 20 bases between. Germline V gives CDR1 SGHDT, CDR2 YYEEEE. The CDR3 is 15 amino acids. The CDR3 loop is CASSLRLVPVNEQFF. The CDR3 bases are TGTGCCAGCTCTCTACGGCTAGTGCCGGTCAATGAGCAGTTCTTC.

The chain carries TRBV5-4 and TRBJ1-2, with 7 bases lining up with TRBD1. Germline V gene lookup returns CDR1 SGHNT and CDR2 YYREEE (reference sequence). Unmatched junction bases numbered 11, after V lost 0 bases and J lost 3 bases. The CDR3 totals 17 residues. DNA for the CDR3: TGTGCCAGCAGCTTGGCCCTGGGCGAAACAGGGGACTATGGCTACACCTTC. This sequence encodes CASSLALGETGDYGYTF.

CDR3 in DNA: TGTGCCAGCATGTGGGACGACACGGACGAAGAGACCCAGTACTTC. Its translation: CASMWDDTDEETQYF. This rearrangement joins TRBV27 to TRBJ2-5; D is perhaps TRBD1 or TRBD2 (5 bases each). Trimming left V 7 bases short and J 3 bases short, with 18 bases between. Germline V gives CDR1 MNHEY, CDR2 SMNVEV (reference sequence). The CDR3 length is 15 residues.

The chain is built from TRBV19 and TRBJ1-1; D perhaps matches TRBD1 (6 bases). V lost 7 bases and J 1 base, leaving 16 bases between the germline ends. Germline V gene sequence: CDR1 LNHDA, CDR2 SQIVND (reference sequence). This CDR3 has 15 amino acids. CDR3 amino acids: CASTQRGGPNTEAFF. CDR3 DNA: TGTGCCAGTACTCAGAGGGGGGGCCCGAACACTGAAGCTTTCTTT.

This clone appeared a few times. The chain is built from TRBV19 and TRBJ2-2; possible D gene TRBD1, 5 bases. The CDR3 runs to 15 residues. Trimming took 4 bases from V and 0 from J, leaving 9 bases between them. The germline V gene encodes CDR1 LNHDA and CDR2 SQIVND (reference sequence). This chain's CDR3 is CASSNAGSNTGELFF. In DNA, the CDR3 is TGTGCCAGTAGTAATGCAGGGTCGAACACCGGGGAGCTGTTTTTT.

The chain couples TRBV30 to TRBJ2-3; D unclear. Germline values: CDR1 GTSNPN, CDR2 SVGIG (reference sequence). This CDR3 has 13 amino acids. The germline V and J ends were trimmed by 0 bases and 1 base, with 5 bases remaining between them. The chain's CDR3 is CAWSVWRTDTQYF. The CDR3 DNA reads TGTGCCTGGAGTGTATGGCGCACAGATACGCAGTATTTT.

This clone showed up just once. CDR3 amino acids: CASSPRGGSGNTIYF. The CDR3 bases are TGTGCCAGCTCACCCCGCGGGGGCTCTGGAAACACCATATATTTT. The V and J genes are TRBV18 and TRBJ1-3, with D possibly matching TRBD1 (5 bases). Germline V CDR1 and CDR2: KGHSH, LQKENI. The V end was cut by 3 bases, the J end by 0 bases, with 9 bases between. The CDR3 is made up of 15 amino acids.

The V call is TRBV4-2, the J call TRBJ1-1; perhaps TRBD1 as D (6 bases). The CDR3 extends over 16 amino acids. Germline V lookup: CDR1 LGHNA, CDR2 YNFKEQ. V was trimmed by 0 bases and J by 4 bases, leaving 15 bases between them. DNA of the CDR3: TGTGCCAGCAGCCAAGAGCTCAGGGGATGGGGCACTGAAGCTTTCTTT. It is translated as CASSQELRGWGTEAFF.

The V call is TRBV5-1, the J call TRBJ1-5; D is uncertain. The V and J ends lost 7 bases and 1 base respectively, with 15 bases between them. The CDR3 runs 15 residues. CDR1 and CDR2 (germline): SGHRS, YFSETQ. CDR3 sequence: CASRLYSESNQPQHF. CDR3 coding DNA: TGCGCCAGCCGGTTATACAGTGAGAGCAATCAGCCCCAGCATTTT.

The rearrangement joins TRBV7-2 to TRBJ2-1; D tentatively fits TRBD1 or TRBD2 (5 bases each). There are 16 residues in the CDR3. CDR1 and CDR2 (germline): SGHTA, FQGNSA. Trimming removed 8 bases at V and 0 bases at J, with 17 bases between. The CDR3 sequence: CASGGRLAGSYNEQFF. The CDR3 DNA follows: TGTGCCAGCGGGGGTAGGTTAGCCGGCTCCTACAATGAGCAGTTCTTC.

As DNA, the CDR3 is TGTGCCAGCTCACCGATCGCCAAGAACACTGAAGCTTTCTTT. It codes for CASSPIAKNTEAFF. The J gene is TRBJ1-1, the V gene TRBV18; D unresolved. The germline V and J ends were trimmed by 3 bases and 1 base, with 9 bases remaining between them. Germline loops: CDR1 KGHSH, CDR2 LQKENI. The length of the CDR3 is 14 residues.

CDR3 coding DNA: TGTGCCAGCAGTGAAGGGACGGCGGGGGGGGGCACTGAAGCTTTCTTT. Translated, it gives CASSEGTAGGGTEAFF. The rearrangement joins TRBV6-1 to TRBJ1-1; possible D gene TRBD1, 5 bases. This CDR3 spans 16 amino acids. V was cut by 1 base and J by 4 bases, with 16 bases left in between. Germline loops: CDR1 MNHNS, CDR2 SASEGT.

The CDR3 DNA is TGTGCCAGCAGAGCAGGCCCCGAAGGGGGGTACACTGAAGCTTTCTTT. It yields the protein CASRAGPEGGYTEAFF. This chain uses TRBV2 with TRBJ1-1; D might be TRBD1 (6 bases). CDR1 SNHLY and CDR2 FYNNEI come from the germline V gene. The length of the CDR3 is 16 residues. V lost 6 bases, J lost 3 bases, and 20 bases lay in between.

The V and J genes are TRBV30 and TRBJ1-6; TRBD1 might be the D (6 bases). Germline V lookup: CDR1 GTSNPN, CDR2 SVGIG (reference sequence). Trimming left V 2 bases short and J 9 bases short, with 17 bases between. The CDR3 totals 15 residues. CDR3 nucleotides: TGTGCCTGGAGTCCCCCTGGGGGGGCCGTTTCACCCCTCCACTTT. Its protein is CAWSPPGGAVSPLHF.

The J gene is TRBJ1-5, the V gene TRBV19; 8 bases agree with TRBD1. The V gene end was trimmed by 7 bases and the J gene end by 1 base; junction bases not matched to a gene: 3. This CDR3 is 14 amino acids long. The V gene's germline CDR1 is LNHDA and CDR2 SQIVND (reference sequence). CDR3 sequence (DNA): TGTGCCAGTACCCGACAGGGGAGCAATCAGCCCCAGCATTTT. It yields the protein CASTRQGSNQPQHF.

The rearrangement links TRBV7-9 to TRBJ2-7, with a possible D match to TRBD2 (5 bases). This CDR3 region has 15 residues. Trimming took 1 base from V and 3 from J, leaving 13 bases between them. From germline, CDR1 is SEHNR and CDR2 FQNEAQ (reference sequence). DNA of the CDR3: TGTGCCAGCAGCTTAGTCTCGGGGATAGTCTACGAGCAGTACTTC. Translation: CASSLVSGIVYEQYF.

The CDR3 nucleotides read TGTGCCAGCAGCTTGGCCTCCGGAGCCCCTGTTCCCCAGTACTTC. Its translation: CASSLASGAPVPQYF. V usage is TRBV5-4 and J usage is TRBJ2-5; D is unclear. This CDR3 has 15 amino acids. Looked up from germline, CDR1 is SGHNT and CDR2 is YYREEE (reference sequence). V lost 0 bases and J 9 bases, leaving 18 bases between the germline ends.

The chain combines TRBV5-1 with TRBJ2-2, with unresolved D. Trimming stripped 1 base from V and 4 bases from J, with 8 bases between. CDR1 SGHRS and CDR2 YFSETQ come from the germline V gene. The CDR3 is made up of 14 amino acids. CDR3 amino acids: CASSLQPFTGELFF. CDR3 in DNA: TGCGCCAGCAGCTTGCAACCCTTCACCGGGGAGCTGTTTTTT. The full variable domain, rest sourced from reference TRBV5-1 and TRBJ2-2, is KAGVTQTPRYLIKTRGQQVTLSCSPISGHRSVSWYQQTPGQGLQFLFEYFSETQRNKGNFPGRFSGRQFSNSRSEMNVSTLELGDSALYLCASSLQPFTGELFFGEGSRLTVL.

A remark on this clone: The same CDR3 can be traced to other DNA sequences in this sample. This chain joins TRBV5-4 and TRBJ2-3, with a tentative D call TRBD1 (5 bases). The V gene lost 0 bases and the J gene lost 2 bases, with 10 bases spanning the gap. The CDR3 length is 15 residues. Germline V gene sequence: CDR1 SGHNT, CDR2 YYREEE (reference sequence). DNA of the CDR3: TGTGCCAGCAGCTTGGGTGGGGCAACCACAGATACGCAGTATTTT. It codes for CASSLGGATTDTQYF.

The rearrangement links TRBV30 to TRBJ1-6, with D tentatively TRBD1 (5 bases). Deletions cut 2 bases from V and 10 bases from J, with 12 bases between. The germline V gene encodes CDR1 GTSNPN and CDR2 SVGIG (reference sequence). The CDR3 sequence is 13 residues long. The CDR3 coding sequence is TGTGCCTGGAGTCCGGGGACGAGATCACCCCTCCACTTT. Its translation is CAWSPGTRSPLHF.